This paragraph covers one TCR beta chain sequence. The data were obtained in a study of blood T cell repertoires in COVID-19. Across the study: The samples span acute and convalescent COVID-19 from the United States, Italy and Spain.

Assay used: immunoSEQ multiplex PCR; TCRdb lists only in-frame clones, some missing. The sample has about 400,000 clones; approximately 88% are singletons. Cohorts were determined from participant-reported clinical history. The sample taken for sequencing was PBMCs or T cells enriched from blood (not recorded which). This receptor was obtained from a woman aged 40-49 years with acute COVID-19.

This CDR3 reads CASSLDGRGAGDTQYF. The CDR3, as DNA: TGTGCCAGCAGCTTGGACGGGCGTGGGGCCGGAGATACGCAGTATTTT. The chain couples TRBV7-8 to TRBJ2-3; D is possibly TRBD1 (5 bases). The CDR3 consists of 16 residues. V gave up 3 bases and J gave up 5 bases, with 18 bases separating them. Germline CDR1 is SGHVS and CDR2 is FQNEAQ.